The 20 T cell receptor beta chains below were found in one sample sequenced in a study of shared clonotypes between healthy human individuals. TCRdb's copy holds only in-frame clones and misses some; the assay was immunoSEQ multiplex PCR. The repertoire holds about 1 million clones, about 70% seen once, with approximately 1.5% in the top ten. What was sequenced was memory CD4+ T cells sorted from blood. Subset reported: CD45RA-negative fraction. All receptors derive from a man aged 18 to 29 in good health.

V and J are TRBV7-2 and TRBJ2-1; perhaps TRBD1 as D (6 bases). Germline V lookup: CDR1 SGHTA, CDR2 FQGNSA. This CDR3 comprises 16 residues. V was clipped by 1 base and J by 4 bases, with 14 bases between them. The CDR3 bases are TGTGCCAGCAGCTTAGGGACAGTAGCATTATACAATGAGCAGTTCTTC. Translating it yields CASSLGTVALYNEQFF.

V is TRBV11-2 and J is TRBJ2-7; D call uncertain. This CDR3 is 15 amino acids long. V shed 1 base and J shed 1 base, with 11 bases lying between them. Germline lookup yields CDR1 SGHAT and CDR2 FQNNGV. The CDR3: CASSLGSGISYEQYF. The DNA of the CDR3 is TGTGCCAGCAGCTTAGGCTCTGGGATTTCCTACGAGCAGTACTTC.

This sequence joins TRBV2 and TRBJ1-1; D is possibly TRBD1 (5 bases). Trimming removed 9 bases from V and 3 bases from J, with 14 bases in between. This CDR3 is 13 amino acids long. The germline CDR1 and CDR2 sequences are SNHLY and FYNNEI. As DNA, the CDR3 is TGTGCCAGTCTTAGGGGAGTTGACACTGAAGCTTTCTTT. The encoded protein is CASLRGVDTEAFF.

This clone occurred a few times. The chain uses TRBV13 and TRBJ2-3; 8 positions agree with TRBD2. This CDR3 spans 14 amino acids. Germline-derived CDR1 and CDR2 are PRHDT and FYEKMQ (reference sequence). With 8 bases clipped from V and 2 bases from J, the junction kept 6 bases outside the gene matches. The chain's CDR3 is CASFQRGYTDTQYF. In nucleotides, the CDR3 is TGTGCCAGCTTTCAGCGGGGGTACACAGATACGCAGTATTTT.

This clone is a singleton in its sample. This sequence joins TRBV28 and TRBJ1-1, with 7 nucleotides matching TRBD1. The CDR3 sequence is 15 residues long. Germline CDR1 is MDHEN and CDR2 is SYDVKM. Germline trimming cut 6 bases from V and 2 bases from J; bases unmatched to any gene: 9. In DNA, the CDR3 is TGTGCCAGCAGAGACGTGACAGGGACTAACACTGAAGCTTTCTTT. Translated: CASRDVTGTNTEAFF.

This clone was seen more than once but under ten times. CDR3 sequence reads: CASSPREVTDTQYF. The CDR3 nucleotides are TGTGCCAGCAGCCCGCGTGAGGTCACAGATACGCAGTATTTT. V is TRBV11-1 and J is TRBJ2-3, with D unresolved. The CDR3 extends over 14 amino acids. Trimming took 5 bases from V and 2 from J, leaving 11 bases between them. The germline gives CDR1 SGHAT, CDR2 FQDESV (reference sequence).

The chain carries TRBV11-2 and TRBJ2-6; D is perhaps TRBD2 (6 bases). The germline CDR1 and CDR2 sequences are SGHAT and FQNNGV. V was cut by 0 bases and J by 0 bases, with 18 bases left in between. The CDR3 runs 20 residues. Here the CDR3 reads CASSLDGGRQRPSGANVLTF. Here the CDR3 DNA reads TGTGCCAGCAGCTTAGATGGAGGGAGACAGCGCCCCTCTGGGGCCAACGTCCTGACTTTC.

The V call is TRBV5-1, the J call TRBJ2-6; 10 positions match TRBD1. Trimming took 2 bases from V and 0 from J; bases not matched to a gene: 11. Looked up from germline, CDR1 is SGHRS and CDR2 is YFSETQ. The CDR3 has 20 residues. The CDR3 loop reads CASSFRDRGLLSSGANVLTF. In DNA, the CDR3 is TGCGCCAGCAGCTTCCGGGACAGGGGTCTCCTGAGCTCTGGGGCCAACGTCCTGACTTTC.

V gene TRBV10-3 combines with J gene TRBJ2-7, with TRBD1 identical over 9 bases. This CDR3 has 15 residues. Trimming cost V 5 bases and J 5 bases; bases outside gene matches: 10. Germline CDR1 ENHRY, CDR2 SYGVKD. The CDR3 DNA is TGTGCCATCAGTTCCTCGGACAGGGGAATCAACGAGCAGTACTTC. Translated, it gives CAISSSDRGINEQYF.

Concerning this clone: This CDR3 is also generated by other DNA sequences in the sample. The chain recombines TRBV7-2 with TRBJ1-3; TRBD1 is a possible D gene (5 bases). Trimming shortened V by 1 base and J by 7 bases, and 11 bases separated the two germline ends. Germline loops: CDR1 SGHTA, CDR2 FQGNSA. This CDR3 is built from 14 residues. The CDR3 region is CASSLDGGRNTIYF. The DNA of the CDR3 is TGTGCCAGCAGCTTAGATGGGGGTCGGAACACCATATATTTT.

This clone has just a few counts. The V call is TRBV30, the J call TRBJ2-3; D gene uncertain. The V gene lost 4 bases and the J gene lost 0 bases, with 11 bases spanning the gap. Germline V gene data show CDR1 as GTSNPN and CDR2 as SVGIG (reference sequence). The CDR3 is 14 amino acids. CDR3 bases: TGTGCCTGGAACGAGGCAGTGAGCACAGATACGCAGTATTTT. This encodes CAWNEAVSTDTQYF.

A note on this clone: The sample carries other DNA sequences with the same CDR3. The rearrangement uses TRBV5-4 and TRBJ2-3; the D is unclear. V dropped 2 bases and J dropped 0 bases, with 4 bases sitting between them. There are 13 residues in the CDR3. CDR1 and CDR2 from the germline V gene are SGHNT and YYREEE (reference sequence). This chain's CDR3 is CASSLISTDTQYF. In DNA form, the CDR3 reads TGTGCCAGCAGCTTAATCAGCACAGATACGCAGTATTTT.

This chain links TRBV19 with TRBJ2-6; a weak D match, TRBD1 (5 bases). CDR3 length: 14 residues. Germline values: CDR1 LNHDA, CDR2 SQIVND (reference sequence). V was shortened by 4 bases and J by 1 base, with 5 bases between the two germline ends. The CDR3 bases are TGTGCCAGTAGTACAGGGTCTGGGGCCAACGTCCTGACTTTC. Amino acid sequence: CASSTGSGANVLTF. Filled out from reference TRBV19 and TRBJ2-6, the complete variable domain reads DGGITQSPKYLFRKEGQNVTLSCEQNLNHDAMYWYRQDPGQGLRLIYYSQIVNDFQKGDIAEGYSVSREKKESFPLTVTSAQKNPTAFYLCASSTGSGANVLTFGAGSRLTVL.

The chain couples TRBV6-1 to TRBJ2-2, with D possibly being TRBD1 or TRBD2 (5 bases each). Germline V lookup: CDR1 MNHNS, CDR2 SASEGT. The CDR3 loop spans 14 amino acids. V lost 2 bases to trimming and J lost 3 bases, with 7 bases between them. CDR3 DNA sequence: TGTGCCAGCAGTGAATTGGGGGACACCGGGGAGCTGTTTTTT. Its protein product is CASSELGDTGELFF.

The V call is TRBV6-6, the J call TRBJ2-2; 9 bases match TRBD2. This CDR3 region has 13 residues. Germline assignment: CDR1 MNHNY and CDR2 SVGAGI (reference sequence). V shed 9 bases and J 1 base; nucleotides not matched to a gene: 0. The CDR3 loop is CASSGRNTGELFF. In DNA form, the CDR3 reads TGTGCCAGTAGCGGGAGGAACACCGGGGAGCTGTTTTTT.

This sequence joins TRBV21-1 and TRBJ2-1; the D call of TRBD2 is as the table states it, not checked on the DNA. TRBV21-1 is tagged as a pseudogene. The CDR3 is 17 residues long. This CDR3 is CASGRGDWKKSYNEQFF. For the CDR3, the DNA is TGTGCCAGCGGGAGAGGCGACTGGAAAAAGTCCTACAATGAGCAGTTCTTC.

This chain links TRBV10-2 with TRBJ2-5; D call uncertain. Germline CDR1 reads WSHSY; CDR2 reads SAAADI. This CDR3 contains 13 residues. The V gene lost 6 bases and the J gene lost 5 bases, with 13 bases spanning the gap. CDR3 DNA: TGCGCCAGCAGCTCGCAGCAAAGGGAGACCCAGTACTTC. It yields the protein CASSSQQRETQYF.

J is TRBJ1-1 and V is TRBV10-3; TRBD1 agrees at 9 bases. Germline V gives CDR1 ENHRY, CDR2 SYGVKD. The CDR3 runs 14 residues. J gave up 7 bases and V 2 bases, and 5 bases lay outside the gene matches. The CDR3: CAISEDRGKNEAFF. CDR3 nucleotide sequence: TGTGCCATCAGTGAGGACAGGGGGAAAAATGAAGCTTTCTTT.

The chain combines TRBV9 with TRBJ2-7; TRBD2 might be the D (6 bases). Germline V CDR1 and CDR2: SGDLS, YYNGEE. There are 15 residues in the CDR3. Trimming pared 0 bases from V and 2 bases from J, leaving 12 bases between. The CDR3 bases are TGTGCCAGCAGCGTAGGTGGGGACTTCACCTACGAGCAGTACTTC. The encoded protein is CASSVGGDFTYEQYF.

V gene TRBV4-1 combines with J gene TRBJ2-7, with 10 bases matching TRBD1. Germline lookup yields CDR1 MGHRA and CDR2 YSYEKL. J gave up 5 bases and V 0 bases, and 4 bases lay outside the gene matches. This CDR3 has 15 residues. CDR3 amino acids: CASSQEWGQGNEQYF. In DNA form, the CDR3 reads TGCGCCAGCAGCCAAGAATGGGGACAGGGGAACGAGCAGTACTTC.